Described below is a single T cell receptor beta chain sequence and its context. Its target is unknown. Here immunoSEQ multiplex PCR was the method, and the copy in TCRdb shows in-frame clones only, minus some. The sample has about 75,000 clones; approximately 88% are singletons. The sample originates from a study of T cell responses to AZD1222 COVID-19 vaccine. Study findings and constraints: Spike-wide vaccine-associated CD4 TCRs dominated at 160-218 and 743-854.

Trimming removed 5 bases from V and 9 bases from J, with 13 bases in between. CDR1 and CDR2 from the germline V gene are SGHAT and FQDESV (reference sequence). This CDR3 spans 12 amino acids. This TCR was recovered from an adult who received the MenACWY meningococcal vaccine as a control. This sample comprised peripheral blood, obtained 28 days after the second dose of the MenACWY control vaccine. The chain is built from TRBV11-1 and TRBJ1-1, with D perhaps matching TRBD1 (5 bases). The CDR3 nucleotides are TGTGCCAGCAGCATCCCCGGGACCCAAGCTTTCTTT. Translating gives CASSIPGTQAFF.